The 21 T cell receptor beta chains below were found in one sample sequenced in a study of blood T cell repertoires in COVID-19. Data came from immunoSEQ multiplex PCR; TCRdb stores just in-frame clones and leaves some out. The repertoire holds about 99,000 clones, 84% seen once, with around 2% in the top ten. Sequenced material: peripheral blood. The receptors originated from a man in his sixties or seventies with active or convalescent COVID-19.

The chain combines TRBV28 with TRBJ1-5, with 10 bases aligning to TRBD1. CDR3 size: 14 residues. V was pared by 5 bases and J by 7 bases, with 5 bases of the junction left unmatched. Per the germline V gene, CDR1 is MDHEN and CDR2 is SYDVKM. The CDR3: CASSPGTGVQPQHF. Here the CDR3 DNA reads TGTGCCAGCAGTCCGGGGACAGGGGTGCAGCCCCAGCATTTT.

The chain carries TRBV12-3 or TRBV12-4 and TRBJ1-2, with TRBD1 matching over 10 bases. Trimming took 6 bases from V and 11 from J; bases not matched to a gene: 6. This CDR3 is built from 12 residues. The CDR3 reads CASRPGQGKYTF. The CDR3 DNA sequence: TGTGCCAGCAGACCGGGACAGGGGAAGTACACCTTC.

In this sample, this clone turned up once. The V call is TRBV5-1, the J call TRBJ2-1; D uncertain. The germline V gene has CDR1 SGHRS and CDR2 YFSETQ. The CDR3 runs to 15 residues. Trimming removed 0 bases from V and 0 bases from J, with 7 bases in between. In nucleotides, the CDR3 is TGCGCCAGCAGCTTGGGCGGAGTCTCCTACAATGAGCAGTTCTTC. Amino acids: CASSLGGVSYNEQFF.

This clone has only one observation. The V gene is TRBV7-2, the J gene TRBJ1-1, with TRBD1 as a possible D gene (5 bases). From germline, CDR1 is SGHTA and CDR2 FQGNSA. V was cut by 5 bases and J by 6 bases, with 13 bases left in between. This CDR3 has 13 residues. This chain's CDR3 is CASSTTRGAEAFF. The CDR3 region has the DNA TGTGCCAGCAGCACAACCCGGGGGGCTGAAGCTTTCTTT.

The chain recombines TRBV10-1 with TRBJ1-1; no definite D call. Germline CDR1 is WNHNN and CDR2 is SYGVQD (reference sequence). The CDR3 runs to 16 residues. The V and J ends lost 2 bases and 6 bases respectively, with 19 bases between them. The CDR3 spells CASSEPRHGELAEAFF. The CDR3 nucleotides are TGCGCCAGCAGTGAGCCCAGGCACGGGGAGCTGGCTGAAGCTTTCTTT.

The chain joins TRBV7-2 to TRBJ2-2; TRBD1 is a possible D gene (5 bases). Germline CDR1 and CDR2: SGHTA and FQGNSA. CDR3 size: 16 residues. V dropped 7 bases and J dropped 2 bases, with 17 bases sitting between them. This CDR3 reads CASTSGSGINTGELFF. Here the CDR3 DNA reads TGTGCCAGCACCTCCGGGTCAGGGATAAACACCGGGGAGCTGTTTTTT.

The chain combines TRBV5-1 with TRBJ2-2; 12 bases match TRBD2. CDR3 length equals 15 residues. V shed 3 bases, J shed 5 bases, and the junction held 2 bases outside the gene matches. Germline V gene data show CDR1 as SGHRS and CDR2 as YFSETQ. The CDR3 sequence is CASSYLAGGTGELFF. The CDR3 DNA is TGCGCCAGCAGCTACCTAGCGGGGGGGACCGGGGAGCTGTTTTTT.

The chain couples TRBV20-1 to TRBJ1-5; 7 positions agree with TRBD1. This CDR3 has 14 amino acids. After removal of 3 bases from V and 3 bases from J, the junction contained 5 bases not matched to a gene. Germline values: CDR1 DFQATT, CDR2 SNEGSKA (reference sequence). In nucleotides, the CDR3 is TGCAGTGCTAGTATGGGACAGTACAATCAGCCCCAGCATTTT. Its translation: CSASMGQYNQPQHF.

This sequence joins TRBV5-5 and TRBJ1-4, with no clear D. The germline V gene encodes CDR1 SGHKS and CDR2 YYEKEE (reference sequence). V lost 0 bases and J lost 4, with 7 bases in between. The length of the CDR3 is 14 residues. The CDR3 region has the DNA TGTGCCAGCAGCTTGGTAGCGGTTAATGAAAAACTGTTTTTT. This codes for CASSLVAVNEKLFF.

The chain recombines TRBV7-9 with TRBJ1-2; 10 positions match TRBD1. Germline V gene lookup returns CDR1 SEHNR and CDR2 FQNEAQ (reference sequence). CDR3 length: 15 amino acids. Trimming cost V 8 bases and J 4 bases; bases outside gene matches: 10. The CDR3 sequence is CASGPGTGVLYGYTF. CDR3 DNA: TGTGCCAGCGGCCCGGGGACAGGGGTTCTCTATGGCTACACCTTC.

The chain couples TRBV2 to TRBJ1-6; 9 bases fit TRBD1. J gave up 7 bases and V 8 bases, and 0 bases lay outside the gene matches. Germline loops: CDR1 SNHLY, CDR2 FYNNEI. The CDR3 has 12 residues. CDR3: CASGTGNSPLHF. The CDR3 nucleotides read TGTGCCAGCGGGACAGGGAATTCACCCCTCCACTTT.

The V gene is TRBV19, the J gene TRBJ1-1; 7 positions agree with TRBD1. The CDR3 contains 13 residues. With V trimmed by 5 bases and J by 11 bases, 11 bases remained unmatched. Germline CDR1 and CDR2: LNHDA and SQIVND (reference sequence). In nucleotides, the CDR3 is TGTGCCAGTAGTGTCGACAGGGACAAGTACGCTTTCTTT. Its protein is CASSVDRDKYAFF.

The V gene is TRBV9, the J gene TRBJ1-2, with 9 bases that match TRBD1. Germline V CDR1 and CDR2: SGDLS, YYNGEE. The CDR3 consists of 18 residues. Trimming cost V 4 bases and J 4 bases; bases outside gene matches: 17. The CDR3 loop reads CASSSRQGQGGISYGYTF. In nucleotides, the CDR3 is TGTGCCAGCAGCTCCCGCCAGGGACAGGGAGGGATAAGCTATGGCTACACCTTC.

DNA of the CDR3: TGTGCCAGCAATAGCCTAGCGGGGTTCACAGATACGCAGTATTTT. Amino acid sequence: CASNSLAGFTDTQYF. This chain uses TRBV28 with TRBJ2-3, with TRBD2 identical over 9 bases. The CDR3 has 15 residues. J gave up 2 bases and V 7 bases, and 7 bases lay outside the gene matches. Germline CDR1 reads MDHEN; CDR2 reads SYDVKM.

The rearrangement uses TRBV28 and TRBJ1-6; 8 nucleotides match TRBD1. V lost 2 bases, J lost 8 bases, and 2 bases stayed unmatched. CDR3 size: 14 residues. Looked up from germline, CDR1 is MDHEN and CDR2 is SYDVKM. The CDR3 nucleotides are TGTGCCAGCAGTTTAACAGGGGGGTATTCACCCCTCCACTTT. Residues: CASSLTGGYSPLHF. Filled out from reference TRBV28 and TRBJ1-6, the complete variable domain reads DVKVTQSSRYLVKRTGEKVFLECVQDMDHENMFWYRQDPGLGLRLIYFSYDVKMKEKGDIPEGYSVSREKKERFSLILESASTNQTSMYLCASSLTGGYSPLHFGNGTRLTVT.

J is TRBJ2-6 and V is TRBV19; a possible D gene is TRBD2 (5 bases). This CDR3 region has 17 residues. V lost 3 bases, J lost 0 bases, and 12 bases lay in between. Germline CDR1 reads LNHDA; CDR2 reads SQIVND (reference sequence). The CDR3 protein is CASSMIGGFSGANVLTF. The CDR3 nucleotides are TGTGCCAGTAGTATGATAGGAGGATTCTCTGGGGCCAACGTCCTGACTTTC.

The chain joins TRBV29-1 to TRBJ2-7, with D possibly TRBD1 on 6 matching bases. The CDR3 spans 15 residues. The germline V and J ends were trimmed by 4 bases and 0 bases, with 16 bases remaining between them. The germline V gene encodes CDR1 SQVTM and CDR2 ANQGSEA. Here the CDR3 DNA reads TGCAGCGTTGCACACTCAGGGGCCCCCTCCTACGAGCAGTACTTC. Translating it yields CSVAHSGAPSYEQYF.

The CDR3 loop is CASRPPGVEKLFF. For the CDR3, the DNA is TGTGCCAGCAGGCCCCCAGGGGTCGAAAAACTGTTTTTT. The gene calls are TRBV6-6 and TRBJ1-4, with D perhaps TRBD1 (6 bases). Germline CDR1 reads MNHNY; CDR2 reads SVGAGI (reference sequence). V was trimmed by 6 bases and J by 8 bases, leaving 13 bases between them. This CDR3 is built from 13 residues.

This clone was recorded only once. This chain links TRBV7-8 with TRBJ2-7; 10 nucleotides line up with TRBD1. The CDR3 spans 15 residues. Germline loops: CDR1 SGHVS, CDR2 FQNEAQ. J gave up 4 bases and V 4 bases, and 7 bases lay outside the gene matches. CDR3: CASSSEGQGGYEQYF. The CDR3 DNA follows: TGTGCCAGCAGCTCAGAAGGACAGGGGGGTTACGAGCAGTACTTC.

The V call is TRBV7-2, the J call TRBJ2-3; TRBD1 matches at 7 bases. Trimming at V came to 5 bases and at J to 14 bases, leaving 19 bases not matched to a gene. The CDR3 totals 15 residues. The germline V gene has CDR1 SGHTA and CDR2 FQGNSA. CDR3: CASSNRQGTQTQGYF. DNA of the CDR3: TGTGCCAGCAGCAATCGACAGGGAACCCAGACACAGGGGTATTTT. The whole variable domain, filled in from reference TRBV7-2 and TRBJ2-3, reads GAGVSQSPSNKVTEKGKDVELRCDPISGHTALYWYRQSLGQGLEFLIYFQGNSAPDKSGLPSDRFSAERTGGSVSTLTIQRTQQEDSAVYLCASSNRQGTQTQGYFGPGTRLTVL.

This clone was counted between two and nine times. The V and J genes are TRBV2 and TRBJ1-5; D not resolved. V dropped 7 bases and J dropped 3 bases, with 7 bases sitting between them. Germline CDR1 is SNHLY and CDR2 is FYNNEI. The CDR3 contains 12 residues. The CDR3 sequence is CASKGDNQPQHF. CDR3 in DNA: TGTGCCAGCAAAGGAGACAATCAGCCCCAGCATTTT.